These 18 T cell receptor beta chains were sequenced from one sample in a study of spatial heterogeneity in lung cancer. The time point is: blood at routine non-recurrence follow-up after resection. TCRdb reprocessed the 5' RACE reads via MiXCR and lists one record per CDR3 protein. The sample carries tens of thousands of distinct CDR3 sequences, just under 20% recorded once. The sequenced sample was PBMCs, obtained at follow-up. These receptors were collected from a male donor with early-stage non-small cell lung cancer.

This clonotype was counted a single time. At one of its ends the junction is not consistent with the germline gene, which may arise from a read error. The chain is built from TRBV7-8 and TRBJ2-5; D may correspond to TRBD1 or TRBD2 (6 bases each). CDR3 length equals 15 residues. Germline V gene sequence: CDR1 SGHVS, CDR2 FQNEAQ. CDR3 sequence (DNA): TGTGCCAGCGGCTTAGCGGCCGGGGGCCGGGAGACCCAGTACTTC. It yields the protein CASGLAAGGRETQYF.

In nucleotides, the CDR3 is TGTGCCAGCAGTACGGGGGGGGTTTCCATGAACACTGAAGCTTTCTTT. Amino acid sequence: CASSTGGVSMNTEAFF. J is TRBJ1-1 and V is TRBV28; weak D call: TRBD1 (5 bases). The CDR3 spans 16 residues. The germline V gene has CDR1 MDHEN and CDR2 SYDVKM. With 5 bases removed from V and 0 bases from J, the gap between germline ends came to 16 bases.

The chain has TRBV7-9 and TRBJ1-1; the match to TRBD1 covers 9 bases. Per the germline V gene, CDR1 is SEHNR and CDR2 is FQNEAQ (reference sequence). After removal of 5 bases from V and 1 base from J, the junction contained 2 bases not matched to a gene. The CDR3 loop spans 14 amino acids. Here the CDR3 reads CASSQGQGNTEAFF. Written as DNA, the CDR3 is TGTGCCAGCAGCCAGGGACAGGGGAACACTGAAGCTTTCTTT.

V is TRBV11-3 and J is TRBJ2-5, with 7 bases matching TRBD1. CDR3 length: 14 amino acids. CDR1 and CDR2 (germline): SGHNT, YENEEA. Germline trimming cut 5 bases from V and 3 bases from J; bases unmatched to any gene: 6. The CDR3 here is CASSRTGTEETQYF. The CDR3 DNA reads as TGTGCCAGCAGCCGAACCGGGACAGAAGAGACCCAGTACTTC.

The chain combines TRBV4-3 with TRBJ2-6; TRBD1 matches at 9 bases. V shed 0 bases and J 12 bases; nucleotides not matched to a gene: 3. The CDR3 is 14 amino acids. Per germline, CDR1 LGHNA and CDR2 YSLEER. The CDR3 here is CASSQDDRGVVLTF. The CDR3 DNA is TGCGCCAGCAGCCAAGATGACAGGGGGGTCGTCCTGACTTTC.

CDR3 in DNA: TGCAGTGCTAGGAGGACTAGCGGGAGGGCCGAGACAGATACGCAGTATTTT. Protein: CSARRTSGRAETDTQYF. The V and J genes are TRBV20-1 and TRBJ2-3; the match to TRBD2 covers 15 bases. The germline gives CDR1 DFQATT, CDR2 SNEGSKA (reference sequence). The ends lost 3 bases at V and 3 bases at J; junction bases unmatched: 7. The CDR3 runs 17 residues.

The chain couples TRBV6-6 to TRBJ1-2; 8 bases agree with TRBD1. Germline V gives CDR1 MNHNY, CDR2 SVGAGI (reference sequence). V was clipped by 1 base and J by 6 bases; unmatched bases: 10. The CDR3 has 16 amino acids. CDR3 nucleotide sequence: TGTGCCAGCAGTTACTTCAACACCCTACAGGGGGATGGCTACACCTTC. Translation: CASSYFNTLQGDGYTF.

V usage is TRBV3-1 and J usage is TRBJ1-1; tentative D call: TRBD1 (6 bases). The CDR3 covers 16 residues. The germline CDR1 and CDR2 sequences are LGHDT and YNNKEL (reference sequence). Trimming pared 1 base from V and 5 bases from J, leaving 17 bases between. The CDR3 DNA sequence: TGTGCCAGCAGCCAAGGTACAGGGACCCGAAGGACTGAAGCTTTCTTT. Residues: CASSQGTGTRRTEAFF.

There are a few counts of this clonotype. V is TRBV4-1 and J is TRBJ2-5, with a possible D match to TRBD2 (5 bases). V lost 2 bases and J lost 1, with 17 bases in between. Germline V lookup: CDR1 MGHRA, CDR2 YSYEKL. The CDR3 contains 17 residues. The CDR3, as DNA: TGCGCCAGCAGCCAAAAGACTACCGCCGGAGCCCAAGAGACCCAGTACTTC. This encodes CASSQKTTAGAQETQYF.

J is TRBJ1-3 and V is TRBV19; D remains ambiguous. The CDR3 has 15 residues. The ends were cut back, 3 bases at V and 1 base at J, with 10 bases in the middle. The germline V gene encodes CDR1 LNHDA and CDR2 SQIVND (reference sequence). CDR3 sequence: CASSIPKMSGNTIYF. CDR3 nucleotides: TGTGCCAGTAGTATTCCGAAGATGTCTGGAAACACCATATATTTT.

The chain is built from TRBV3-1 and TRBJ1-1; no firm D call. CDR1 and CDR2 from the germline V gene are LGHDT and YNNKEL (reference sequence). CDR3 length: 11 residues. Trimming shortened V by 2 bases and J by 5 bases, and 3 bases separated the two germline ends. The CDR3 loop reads CASSQRTEAFF. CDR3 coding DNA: TGTGCCAGCAGCCAACGGACTGAAGCTTTCTTT.

CDR3 in DNA: TGTGCCAGCAGCCAAAAGAACTATGGCTACACCTTC. As protein: CASSQKNYGYTF. V is TRBV3-1 and J is TRBJ1-2; no definite D call. Germline V lookup: CDR1 LGHDT, CDR2 YNNKEL (reference sequence). This CDR3 spans 12 amino acids. Trimming cost V 2 bases and J 2 bases, with 3 bases left between them.

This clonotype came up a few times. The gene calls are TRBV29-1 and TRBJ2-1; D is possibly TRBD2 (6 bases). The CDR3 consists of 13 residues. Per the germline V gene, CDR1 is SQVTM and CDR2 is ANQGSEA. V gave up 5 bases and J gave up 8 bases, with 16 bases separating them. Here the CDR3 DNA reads TGCAGCGTTAGTTTCGGAGGGCGGGATGAGCAGTTCTTC. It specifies CSVSFGGRDEQFF.

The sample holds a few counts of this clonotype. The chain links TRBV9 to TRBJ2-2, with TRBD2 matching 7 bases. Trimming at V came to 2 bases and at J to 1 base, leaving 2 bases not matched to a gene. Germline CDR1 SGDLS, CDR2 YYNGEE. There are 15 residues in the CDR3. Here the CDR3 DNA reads TGTGCCAGCAGCGTGGCTAGCGGGAACACCGGGGAGCTGTTTTTT. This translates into CASSVASGNTGELFF.

This CDR3 reads CSAKTPNIFSEAFF. The CDR3 DNA reads TGCAGTGCTAAAACGCCAAACATATTCTCTGAAGCTTTCTTT. V gene TRBV20-1 combines with J gene TRBJ1-1; D is unclear. The CDR3 is 14 amino acids. CDR1 and CDR2 from the germline V gene are DFQATT and SNEGSKA (reference sequence). V lost 4 bases and J lost 6, with 18 bases in between.

CDR3 sequence reads: CASSQDGGQGLSEAFF. CDR3 in DNA: TGCGCCAGCAGCCAAGACGGGGGACAGGGTTTATCTGAAGCTTTCTTT. The chain couples TRBV4-3 to TRBJ1-1; TRBD1 aligns across 9 bases. Trimming at V came to 0 bases and at J to 6 bases, leaving 8 bases not matched to a gene. This CDR3 spans 16 amino acids. Per germline, CDR1 LGHNA and CDR2 YSLEER.

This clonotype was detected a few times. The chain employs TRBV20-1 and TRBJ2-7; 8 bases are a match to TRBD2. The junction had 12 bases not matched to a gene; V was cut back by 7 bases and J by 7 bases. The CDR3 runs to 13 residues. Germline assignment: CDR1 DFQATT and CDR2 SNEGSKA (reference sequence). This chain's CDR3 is CSVISGRAREQYF. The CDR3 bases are TGCAGTGTGATTTCCGGGAGGGCGAGGGAGCAGTACTTC.

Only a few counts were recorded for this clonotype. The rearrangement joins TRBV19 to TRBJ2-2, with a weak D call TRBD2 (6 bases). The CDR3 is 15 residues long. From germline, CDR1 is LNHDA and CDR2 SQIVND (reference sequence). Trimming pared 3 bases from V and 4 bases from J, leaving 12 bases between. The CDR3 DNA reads TGTGCCAGTAGTATGCGGCGGGGAGGCACCGGGGAGCTGTTTTTT. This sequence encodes CASSMRRGGTGELFF.